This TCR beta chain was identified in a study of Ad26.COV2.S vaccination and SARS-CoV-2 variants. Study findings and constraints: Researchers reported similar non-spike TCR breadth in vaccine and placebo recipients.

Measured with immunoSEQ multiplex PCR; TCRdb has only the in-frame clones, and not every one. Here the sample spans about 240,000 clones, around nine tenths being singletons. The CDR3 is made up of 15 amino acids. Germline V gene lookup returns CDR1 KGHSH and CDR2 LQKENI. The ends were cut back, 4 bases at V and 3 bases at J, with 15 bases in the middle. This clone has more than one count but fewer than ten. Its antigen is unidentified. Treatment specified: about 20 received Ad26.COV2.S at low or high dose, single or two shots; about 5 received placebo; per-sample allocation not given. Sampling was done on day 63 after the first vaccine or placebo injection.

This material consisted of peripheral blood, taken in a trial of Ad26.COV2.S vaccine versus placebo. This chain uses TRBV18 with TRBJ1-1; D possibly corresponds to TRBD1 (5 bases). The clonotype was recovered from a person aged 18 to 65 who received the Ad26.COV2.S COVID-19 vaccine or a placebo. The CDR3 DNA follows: TGTGCCAGCTCACGTGCGGGGGTGGGAGACACTGAAGCTTTCTTT. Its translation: CASSRAGVGDTEAFF.